A single sample gave rise to the 5 T cell receptor beta chains below, sequenced in a study of blood T cells in healthy people across ages. Primers used in a second PCR of roughly 6 to 11 cycles were a sample-barcoded 5' primer and a J-beta primer mix. Each CDR3 protein gets one entry after TCRdb re-called the 5' RACE reads with MiXCR. The sample records about 1.6 million distinct CDR3 sequences, 30% to 35% being singletons. Sequencing used blood. These receptors were collected from a woman in her thirties in good health.

This clonotype was seen a handful of times. The V gene is TRBV7-2, the J gene TRBJ1-1, with D unresolved. There are 11 residues in the CDR3. V lost 5 bases, J lost 11 bases, and 12 bases lay in between. Germline CDR1 reads SGHTA; CDR2 reads FQGNSA. CDR3 sequence (DNA): TGTGCCAGCAGCCTTTCCCCGGGGGCTTTCTTT. It specifies CASSLSPGAFF.

This sequence joins TRBV20-1 and TRBJ2-1, with D perhaps TRBD1 (6 bases). Germline lookup yields CDR1 DFQATT and CDR2 SNEGSKA (reference sequence). The CDR3 runs to 15 residues. Trimming removed 3 bases at V and 8 bases at J, with 20 bases between. In DNA, the CDR3 is TGCAGTGCTAGCGATCCCGAGGGGGTTTTGTATGAGCAGTTCTTC. It codes for CSASDPEGVLYEQFF.

For this clonotype: An end of the junction differs from the germline gene, which may be a read error. J is TRBJ2-3 and V is TRBV9; D unclear. The CDR3 contains 12 residues. Germline V gene sequence: CDR1 SGDLS, CDR2 YYNGEE. In DNA form, the CDR3 reads TGTGCCTGCAGCGTATTGGGAGATACGCAGTATTTT. Translation gives CACSVLGDTQYF.

In its sample, this clonotype was seen many times. V is TRBV12-3 or TRBV12-4 and J is TRBJ1-2, with D hard to call. This CDR3 contains 13 residues. The V and J ends lost 3 bases and 2 bases respectively, with 7 bases between them. CDR3 sequence (DNA): TGTGCCAGCAGTTTGACACAGAACTATGGCTACACCTTC. It yields the protein CASSLTQNYGYTF.

In its sample, this clonotype was seen a few times. The CDR3 protein is CASSLETGNTGELFF. The CDR3 bases are TGCGCCAGCAGCTTGGAGACAGGGAACACCGGGGAGCTGTTTTTT. The genes are TRBV5-1 and TRBJ2-2, with D maybe TRBD1 (6 bases). V dropped 0 bases and J dropped 1 base, with 7 bases sitting between them. Looked up from germline, CDR1 is SGHRS and CDR2 is YFSETQ. The CDR3 length is 15 residues.